This T cell receptor beta chain was retrieved from a study of control samples from healthy donors and cancer patients. This CDR3 is built from 17 residues. CDR1 and CDR2 (germline): SGHRS, YFSETQ. V was pared by 4 bases and J by 1 base, with 18 bases between. Clones were read by immunoSEQ multiplex PCR, and TCRdb kept only the in-frame ones, dropping some. The sample lists 2,500 to 3,000 clones; 90% to 95% were seen once. This clonotype originated in a man aged 65 to 85 with lung cancer. The chain couples TRBV5-1 to TRBJ2-1; the D gene could be TRBD1 or TRBD2 (6 bases each). Specimen: PBMCs. The CDR3 coding sequence is TGCGCCAGCAGCGAGTTTTGGGGGGCAGAGTCCTACAATGAGCAGTTCTTC. Its translation: CASSEFWGAESYNEQFF.